The clone carrying this T cell receptor (beta chain) has only a few counts. The entry originates in a study of beta chain features in type 1 diabetes. Expressed TCRB transcripts were sequenced, since all the RNA that had been isolated was reverse transcribed. Naive, central memory and regulatory T cell samples produced a mean of roughly 3.8 million reads. TCRdb's copy holds only in-frame clones and misses some; the assay was immunoSEQ multiplex PCR. The table lists approximately 37,000 clones, more than 40% of them singletons. Germline CDR1 is SGHTA and CDR2 is FQGNSA. V lost 5 bases to trimming and J lost 4 bases, with 11 bases between them. The CDR3 sequence is 14 residues long. Isolation of CD4+ naive, central memory, regulatory and stem cell-like memory cells was achieved by sorting via CD45RO/CCR7/CD25/CD127/CD95/CD27. Sorted populations all exceeded 95% purity.

The TCR was taken from a woman younger than 35 in good health. Sequenced material: central memory CD4+ T cells from blood. V usage is TRBV7-2 and J usage is TRBJ2-2; tentative D call: TRBD2 (6 bases). For the CDR3, the DNA is TGTGCCAGCAGCCAACGCGGGACCACCGGGGAGCTGTTTTTT. Translating it yields CASSQRGTTGELFF.